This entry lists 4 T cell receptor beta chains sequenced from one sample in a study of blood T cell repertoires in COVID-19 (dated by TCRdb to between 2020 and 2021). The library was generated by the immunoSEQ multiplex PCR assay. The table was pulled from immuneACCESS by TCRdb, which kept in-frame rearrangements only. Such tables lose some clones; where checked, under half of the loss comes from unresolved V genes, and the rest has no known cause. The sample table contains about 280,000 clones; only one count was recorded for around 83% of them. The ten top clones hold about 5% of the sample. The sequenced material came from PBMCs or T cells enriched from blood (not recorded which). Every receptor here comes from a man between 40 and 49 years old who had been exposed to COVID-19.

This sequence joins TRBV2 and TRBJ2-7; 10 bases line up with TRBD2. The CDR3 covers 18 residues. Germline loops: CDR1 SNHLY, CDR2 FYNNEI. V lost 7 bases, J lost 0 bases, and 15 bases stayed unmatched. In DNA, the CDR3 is TGTGCCAGCATGGGAAGCGGGAGGGGGAAATATGGCTCCTACGAGCAGTACTTC. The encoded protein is CASMGSGRGKYGSYEQYF.

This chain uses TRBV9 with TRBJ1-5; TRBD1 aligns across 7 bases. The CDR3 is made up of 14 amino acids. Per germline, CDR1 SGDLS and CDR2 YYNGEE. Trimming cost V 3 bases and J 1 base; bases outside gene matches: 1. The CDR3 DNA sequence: TGTGCCAGCAGCGAACAGGGGAGCAATCAGCCCCAGCATTTT. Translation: CASSEQGSNQPQHF.

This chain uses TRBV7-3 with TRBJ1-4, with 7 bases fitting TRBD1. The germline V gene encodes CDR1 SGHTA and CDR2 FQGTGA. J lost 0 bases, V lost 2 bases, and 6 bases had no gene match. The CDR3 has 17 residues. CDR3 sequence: CASSLAPQGTTNEKLFF. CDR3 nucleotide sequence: TGTGCCAGCAGCTTAGCCCCACAGGGGACAACTAATGAAAAACTGTTTTTT.

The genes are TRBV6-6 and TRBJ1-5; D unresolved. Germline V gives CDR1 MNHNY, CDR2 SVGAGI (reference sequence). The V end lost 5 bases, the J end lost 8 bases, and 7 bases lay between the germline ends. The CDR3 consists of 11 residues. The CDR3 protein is CASSGGEPQHF. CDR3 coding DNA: TGTGCCAGCAGTGGCGGGGAGCCCCAGCATTTT.